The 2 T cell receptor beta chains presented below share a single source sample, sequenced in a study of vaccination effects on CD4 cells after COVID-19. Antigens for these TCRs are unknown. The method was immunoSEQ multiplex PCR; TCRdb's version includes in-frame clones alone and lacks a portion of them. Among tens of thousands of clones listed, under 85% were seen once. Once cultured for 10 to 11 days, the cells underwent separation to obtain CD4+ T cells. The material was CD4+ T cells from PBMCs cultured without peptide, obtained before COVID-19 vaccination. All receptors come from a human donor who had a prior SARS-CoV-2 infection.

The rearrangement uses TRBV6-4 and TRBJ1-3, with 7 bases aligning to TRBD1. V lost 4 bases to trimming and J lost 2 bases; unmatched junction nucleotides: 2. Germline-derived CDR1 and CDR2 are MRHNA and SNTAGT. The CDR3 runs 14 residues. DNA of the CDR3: TGTGCCAGCAGTGGCGACAGGGCTGGAAACACCATATATTTT. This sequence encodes CASSGDRAGNTIYF.

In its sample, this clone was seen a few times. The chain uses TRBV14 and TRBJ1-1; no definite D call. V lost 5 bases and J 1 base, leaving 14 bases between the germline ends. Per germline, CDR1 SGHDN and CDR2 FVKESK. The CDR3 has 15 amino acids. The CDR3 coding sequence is TGTGCCAGCAGCTCGCGACCTTCACAGAACACTGAAGCTTTCTTT. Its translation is CASSSRPSQNTEAFF.